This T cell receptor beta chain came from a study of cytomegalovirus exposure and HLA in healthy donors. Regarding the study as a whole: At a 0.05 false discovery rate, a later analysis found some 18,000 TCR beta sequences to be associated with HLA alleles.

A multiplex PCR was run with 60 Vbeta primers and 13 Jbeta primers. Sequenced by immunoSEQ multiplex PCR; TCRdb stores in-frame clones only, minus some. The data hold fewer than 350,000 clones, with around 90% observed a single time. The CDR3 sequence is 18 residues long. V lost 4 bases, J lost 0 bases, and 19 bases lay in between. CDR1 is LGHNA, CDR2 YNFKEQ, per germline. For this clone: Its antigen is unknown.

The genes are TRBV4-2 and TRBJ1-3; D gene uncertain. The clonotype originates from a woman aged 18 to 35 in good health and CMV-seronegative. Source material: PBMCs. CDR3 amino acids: CASSPGEGFSISGNTIYF. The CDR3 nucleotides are TGTGCCAGCAGCCCCGGGGAAGGATTCTCTATCTCTGGAAACACCATATATTTT.